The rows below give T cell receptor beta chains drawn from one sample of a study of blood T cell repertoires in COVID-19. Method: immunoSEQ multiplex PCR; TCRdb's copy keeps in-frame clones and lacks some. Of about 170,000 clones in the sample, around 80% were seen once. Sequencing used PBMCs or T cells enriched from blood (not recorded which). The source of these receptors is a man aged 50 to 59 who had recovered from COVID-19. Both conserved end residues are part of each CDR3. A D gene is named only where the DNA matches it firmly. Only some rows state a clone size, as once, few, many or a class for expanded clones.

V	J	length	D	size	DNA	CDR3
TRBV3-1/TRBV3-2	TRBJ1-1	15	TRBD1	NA	TGTGCCAGCAGCCCCCGGACAGGGAGGGGAAGTAAGGCTTTCTTT	CASSPRTGRGSKAFF
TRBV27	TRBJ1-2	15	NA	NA	TGTGCCAGCAGTTCCAGGACACTCACTAACTATGGCTACACCTTC	CASSSRTLTNYGYTF
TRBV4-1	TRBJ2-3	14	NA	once	TGCGCCAGCAGCCAAGATGGAGGACGGGATACGCAGTATTTT	CASSQDGGRDTQYF
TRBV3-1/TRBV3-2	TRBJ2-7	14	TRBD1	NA	TGTGCCTCTCATCCAGGGGGAATCCCCTACGAGCAGTACTTC	CASHPGGIPYEQYF
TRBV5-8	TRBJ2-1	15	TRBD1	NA	TGTGCCAGCAGCTTGGGGACAGGGTTGGACAATGAGCAGTTCTTC	CASSLGTGLDNEQFF
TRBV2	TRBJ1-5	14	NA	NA	TGTGCCAGCCGATGGGGGCTGGGGAGCCAGCCCCAGCATTTT	CASRWGLGSQPQHF
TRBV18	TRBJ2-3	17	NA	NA	TGTGCCAGCTCACCAGTCAGGGACTCCCCTAGCACAGATACGCAGTATTTT	CASSPVRDSPSTDTQYF
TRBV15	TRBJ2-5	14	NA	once	TGTGCCACCAGCAACGGGGAGCTTAGAGAGACCCAGTACTTC	CATSNGELRETQYF
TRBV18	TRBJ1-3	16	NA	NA	TGTGCCAGCTCCCCCCCCCGGTCATACTCTGGAAACACCATATATTTT	CASSPPRSYSGNTIYF
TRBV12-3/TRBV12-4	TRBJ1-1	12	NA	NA	TGTGCCAGCAGTTCGGGGAACACTGAAGCTTTCTTT	CASSSGNTEAFF
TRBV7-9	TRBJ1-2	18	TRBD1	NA	TGTGCCAGCAGCGTAAGGAGGGACAGTATCACCCCCTTTGATGGCTACACCTTC	CASSVRRDSITPFDGYTF
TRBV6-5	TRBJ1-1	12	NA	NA	TGTGCCAGCAGTTACAATAGAATGGAAGCTTTCTTT	CASSYNRMEAFF
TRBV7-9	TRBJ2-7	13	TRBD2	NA	TGTGCCAGCGCGGCTAGCGGTTCCTACGAGCAGTACTTC	CASAASGSYEQYF
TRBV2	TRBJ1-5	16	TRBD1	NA	TGTGCCAGCAGTGAAAATGCAGGGGGCTTTGGTCAGCCCCAGCATTTT	CASSENAGGFGQPQHF
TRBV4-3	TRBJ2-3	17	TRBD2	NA	TGCGCCAGCAGCCAAGCGGGACTAGCGGGGGCCCCGGATACGCAGTATTTT	CASSQAGLAGAPDTQYF